This note documents a single T cell receptor (beta chain) sequence. Sequencing used immunoSEQ multiplex PCR; TCRdb keeps in-frame clones, though not all of them. The sample carries approximately 40,000 clones, approximately 88% recorded once. This entry comes from a study of T cell changes during pregnancy in multiple sclerosis. CDR1 is SGDLS, CDR2 YYNGEE, per germline. V lost 4 bases to trimming and J lost 6 bases, with 14 bases between them. The CDR3 totals 15 residues. Material: peripheral blood, obtained in the first trimester of pregnancy. The rearrangement joins TRBV9 to TRBJ1-6, with D uncertain. The sequence was collected from a female donor in good health, enrolled as a control in a pregnancy study. The CDR3 DNA follows: TGTGCCAGCAGCCCCCGATACGAGGGTAATTCACCCCTCCACTTT. This translates into CASSPRYEGNSPLHF.